The 7 T cell receptor beta chains below come from one sample, sequenced in a study of blood T cell repertoires in COVID-19. The data were produced by immunoSEQ multiplex PCR, yet TCRdb's version contains in-frame clones alone and is incomplete. The sample lists tens of thousands of clones; over 75% were seen once. What was sequenced was peripheral blood. These receptors all stem from a human donor in a cohort sampled during active COVID-19.

This clone was observed once. This chain connects TRBV9 to TRBJ2-1; 7 nucleotides line up with TRBD1. Germline lookup yields CDR1 SGDLS and CDR2 YYNGEE. The CDR3 has 15 residues. The J segment lost 7 bases and the V segment lost 3 bases, leaving 10 bases of the junction unmatched. The chain's CDR3 is CASSAPGTARNEQFF. The CDR3 DNA is TGTGCCAGCAGCGCGCCAGGGACAGCCAGGAATGAGCAGTTCTTC.

This chain links TRBV11-1 with TRBJ2-7; 7 bases line up with TRBD2. The germline gives CDR1 SGHAT, CDR2 FQDESV (reference sequence). Losses at the gene ends were 0 bases for V and 2 bases for J; bases not matched to a gene: 4. The CDR3 is made up of 15 amino acids. The CDR3 DNA reads TGTGCCAGCAGCTTAGCGGGGACTACCACCTACGAGCAGTACTTC. Amino acids: CASSLAGTTTYEQYF.

The chain joins TRBV10-1 to TRBJ1-2, with D perhaps TRBD1 (5 bases). The CDR3 is 12 amino acids. Germline V gene data show CDR1 as WNHNN and CDR2 as SYGVQD (reference sequence). Trimming pared 3 bases from V and 6 bases from J, leaving 8 bases between. CDR3 sequence reads: CASSDRANGYTF. The CDR3 coding sequence is TGCGCCAGCAGTGACAGGGCGAATGGCTACACCTTC.

The gene calls are TRBV29-1 and TRBJ1-1; 11 bases align to TRBD1. The V segment lost 4 bases and the J segment 6 bases; nucleotides outside the gene matches: 4. From germline, CDR1 is SQVTM and CDR2 ANQGSEA. The CDR3 totals 13 residues. This chain's CDR3 is CSVVGQGGAEAFF. The CDR3 nucleotides read TGCAGCGTTGTGGGACAGGGGGGCGCTGAAGCTTTCTTT.

CDR3 DNA sequence: TGTGCCAGCAGTTTGGGGGACAGCCAGGGGTGGACTGAAGCTTTCTTT. This encodes CASSLGDSQGWTEAFF. This chain connects TRBV27 to TRBJ1-1, with 7 bases aligning to TRBD1. J was trimmed by 5 bases and V by 3 bases; bases with no gene match: 12. The germline V gene encodes CDR1 MNHEY and CDR2 SMNVEV (reference sequence). The CDR3 has 16 amino acids.

The CDR3 here is CATSAPGTVFYEQYF. Here the CDR3 DNA reads TGTGCCACCAGCGCTCCCGGGACAGTTTTCTACGAGCAGTACTTC. The chain employs TRBV15 and TRBJ2-7; 7 nucleotides agree with TRBD1. The CDR3 has 15 residues. The ends lost 5 bases at V and 3 bases at J; junction bases unmatched: 10. CDR1 is LNHNV and CDR2 is YYDKDF in the germline V gene (reference sequence).

This chain's CDR3 is CASSPLGGVRSNEQFF. DNA for the CDR3: TGTGCCAGCTCTCCCCTGGGGGGGGTAAGGTCGAATGAGCAGTTCTTC. The gene calls are TRBV18 and TRBJ2-1; the match to TRBD2 covers 7 bases. From germline, CDR1 is KGHSH and CDR2 LQKENI. J lost 7 bases, V lost 6 bases, and 15 bases had no gene match. The CDR3 consists of 16 residues.